Listed here is a single TCR beta chain. The antigen it recognizes is unknown. The data were obtained in a study of cytomegalovirus exposure and HLA in healthy donors (dated by TCRdb to 2016 to 2017). With regard to the full study: An earlier analysis of several hundred of the donors reported approximately 260 Gb of sequence data and 100 million to 120 million unique TCR beta sequences obtained from around 170 million T cells. Genome-wide SNP genotypes for about 55% of the roughly 670 donors were used in a later genetic analysis, which treated that subset as a discovery cohort. The genetic ancestry cluster associated with self-reported Caucasian donors included about four fifths of the roughly 360 genotyped donors. On average, approximately 250,000 unique TCR beta nucleotide sequences were sequenced per donor among a few hundred genotyped donors of the cohort, with about 19% of those sequences being non-productive. An early release covering just under 650 HLA-typed donors comprised approximately 300 gigabases of sequencing data and around 80 million unique TCR sequences. The study aimed to test whether signatures of past pathogen exposure could be identified by cataloging public T cell receptors. Every repertoire in the discovery cohort had been generated on one and the same sequencing platform. HLA typing covered class I and class II loci at four-digit resolution. In addition to the first cohort of 666 subjects, a separate validation cohort of about 120 different subjects was used. Because of strong linkage in the cohort, roughly five DR-DQ haplotypes were treated as single units for association and clustering. Rather than using new phenotypic data, the later analysis identified candidate immune exposures from TCR beta sequences and from how often those sequences occurred across donors. High-throughput TCR immunosequencing, statistical association of individual TCRs with disease status, and machine learning were combined to predict cytomegalovirus infection status. A later analysis re-examined previously published TCR beta repertoires from about 700 donors and added high-resolution HLA genotyping to investigate patterns of TCR occurrence. Typing coverage differed by locus: A, B, C, DRB1 and DQB1 were typed in roughly 629-630 donors, DQA1 in 522, DPA1 in some 600, and DPB1 in roughly 470. The study profiled the T cell repertoires of 500 to 800 subjects by immunosequencing and related them to cytomegalovirus serostatus. Alongside the repertoire data, information on donor age, sex, ethnicity and CMV serostatus was compiled. In an earlier analysis of 500 to 650 of the donors, high-throughput TCR beta sequencing was used to judge whether each TCR beta V gene segment behaved as functional or pseudogenic. What the research found in general, with its limitations: Correlated functional status among segregating V segments might reflect linkage disequilibrium, but an unknown experimental factor could not be ruled out. In a later genetic analysis, fewer N-insertions in productive TCRs were reported among donors in an Asian-associated ancestry cluster than the 666-donor mean. In a later analysis, 16,951 TCR beta sequences were associated with specific HLA alleles at a false discovery rate of 0.05. In a later genetic analysis, a missense DCLRE1C variant was associated with V-gene and J-gene trimming of TCR beta chains, and the association was replicated in an independent cohort. According to a later analysis, TCR association rates differed among HLA loci, with DRB1 alleles showing the most associated TCRs and HLA-C alleles showing the fewest. In a later analysis, HLA-associated TCR beta chains were found to be more clonally expanded and to have lower generation probabilities than equally common non-associated chains. In vitro tests confirmed that three of the cytomegalovirus-associated TCR beta chains recognize cytomegalovirus antigens. The study gave a list of around 170 TCR beta chains associated with cytomegalovirus. While some public TCRs were present in many individuals, most TCR sequences turned up only very rarely across donors. The classifier was reported to diagnose cytomegalovirus status with high specificity and sensitivity in both the original cohort and the validation cohort. The earlier analysis of approximately 590 of the donors excluded roughly 17 rarely observed V segments, including chromosome 9 orphons, because counts were too low. In a later analysis, several top co-occurrence clusters were reported to appear linked to parvovirus B19, influenza, CMV and Epstein-Barr virus. The only immune exposure information available for the cohort was CMV serostatus. Only TCR beta chains were sequenced in this cohort, and the absence of alpha or paired-chain data limited detectable features. A cluster of highly shared sequence variants was judged likely to represent a technical artifact of the sequencing pipeline. According to the authors, the approach could potentially be generalized to other disease states and immunological phenotypes. Sequencing depth was assumed to be roughly uniform across donors in the presence/absence analyses, though that assumption may not hold. A further reported finding was that TCR beta sequences accurately predicted the HLA-A and HLA-B alleles for most subjects in the first cohort. In a later analysis, most CMV-associated TCR beta chains were found to appear HLA-restricted, with HLA associations seemingly driven largely by CMV exposure. Some IMGT-functional V segments, including TRBV6-2 and TRBV6-3, could not be distinguished by the 87-base-pair reads and were therefore excluded. Assigning TCR associations to individual alleles was difficult when HLA alleles, especially DR and DQ, strongly co-occurred. In an earlier analysis of some 640 of the donors, most TCR beta V segments were observed in productive rearrangements about 90% or about 30% of the time, broadly matching IMGT annotations. Because HLA typing was missing for some donors at each locus, association tests included only the typed subset.

The library came from the immunoSEQ multiplex PCR assay. The multiplex PCR relied on a mix of 60 forward primers for TCR Vbeta segments and 13 reverse primers for TCR Jbeta segments. The CDR3 region of rearranged TCR beta genes was amplified from genomic DNA by a multiplex PCR assay. The amplified TCR beta libraries were sequenced on the Illumina HiSeq System as 87-base-pair reads. The paper's processing steps were these. Across the 670 or so repertoires, a later analysis counted some 80 million unique TCR beta chains, approximately 12 million of which were shared by at least two donors. A nearest-neighbor algorithm error-corrected the raw reads and collapsed the reads into unique sequences, merging closely related sequences to remove PCR and sequencing errors. To assign V, D and J gene segments, CDR3 sequences were aligned to IMGT reference sequences. Each retained sequence needed at least a six-nucleotide match to both a V gene segment and a J gene segment. A rearrangement was called productive if the CDR3 had no stop codons and remained in frame with V and J, and every other rearrangement was called non-productive. CDR3 was defined by IMGT convention, running from the second conserved V-encoded cysteine to the conserved J-encoded phenylalanine. The earlier analysis of about 640 of the donors excluded any sequence lacking an unambiguous match to a single V gene segment. An earlier analysis of some 500 of the donors classified V segments as functional when productive rearrangements were above 56.7% and as segregating when the standard deviation between donors was above 5%. To diagnose cytomegalovirus status from the catalog of TCR beta chain sequences, a statistical classification framework was built. V and J gene assignment, in a later analysis, came from comparing TCR nucleotide sequences with IMGT/GENE-DB human TR gene sequences. A later analysis assigned CDR3 sequences and most-parsimonious VDJ recombination scenarios with the TCRdist pipeline. In a later analysis, each TCR beta chain was defined by its CDR3 amino acid sequence together with its V-gene family, and reads lacking a unique V-gene family were excluded. To address suspected cross-contamination and a sequencing artifact, a later analysis removed several hundred highly shared, low-generation-probability nucleotide sequences. In a later analysis, a clonal expansion index was calculated for each public chain from normalized within-repertoire ranks of inferred template counts. In a later analysis, generation probabilities were computed with a VDJ recombination model fitted to out-of-frame rearrangements, and the resulting probabilities were checked against IGoR. Hypergeometric tests were used in a later analysis to score TCR-TCR, TCR-HLA and TCR-CMV co-occurrence, with a repertoire-size bias correction applied to the TCR pairs. In a later analysis, false discovery rates were estimated by permuting HLA or CMV assignments 20 times. In a later analysis, co-occurring TCRs were grouped using DBSCAN, and TCRdist sequence similarity was added for clustering within HLA-allele-positive subsets. Co-occurrence clustering excluded repertoires with fewer than 30,000 or more than 120,000 public chains, plus five with anomalous nucleotide sharing. The clones in this table, taken by TCRdb from immuneACCESS, are in-frame only. Not every clone is retained; where verified, under half of the shortfall comes from an unresolved V gene, and the cause of the rest is unknown. V and J calls and clone size come straight from that table; D and trimming were deduced from the DNA. The table for this sample shows fewer than 70,000 clones. 5% to 5.5% of the sample lies in the top ten.

The cohort comprised 666 healthy bone marrow donors. Cohort members were all nominally healthy when sampled, although unrecorded immune exposures were likely present. The donor was CMV seropositive and was included in the group of about 290 seropositive cohort members. Each donor provided a peripheral blood sample, and peripheral blood mononuclear cells were used for TCR beta sequencing. The Qiagen DNeasy Blood Extraction Kit was used to extract genomic DNA from the blood cell samples. As encoded in the germline V gene, CDR1 is MGHRA while CDR2 is YSYEKL. At the junction V is shortened by 1 base and J by 0 bases, with 13 bases in between. The CDR3 spans 17 residues, from the cysteine through the phenylalanine. Of the read, only the CDR3 DNA is kept; its 51 bases are in frame from base 1.

The sequenced material came from PBMCs. The chain links TRBV4-1 with TRBJ2-4; the D gene is perhaps TRBD2, from 5 matching bases. The source of this sequence is a young man in good health and CMV-seropositive. The CDR3 amino acid sequence is: CASSQGLAALAKNIQYF. The nucleotide sequence is TGCGCCAGCAGCCAAGGCCTAGCTGCACTAGCCAAAAACATTCAGTACTTC.